The clone carrying this T cell receptor beta chain was recorded once. What it recognizes is unknown. Germline CDR1 LNHDA, CDR2 SQIVND (reference sequence). V gave up 5 bases and J gave up 0 bases; unmatched junction bases: 11. The CDR3 extends over 17 amino acids. Donors were nominally healthy when sampled, though unrecorded immune exposures were likely. This entry belongs to a study of cytomegalovirus exposure and HLA in healthy donors. Study information: Around 85 million unique TCR sequences came from HLA-typed donors in an early release.

PCR employed 60 Vbeta and 13 Jbeta primers. Assay: immunoSEQ multiplex PCR; the TCRdb copy retains only in-frame clones and omits some. The profile covers under 85,000 clones, with about four fifths appearing a single time and approximately 1.6% taken by the ten largest. Notes on the study in general: The likely explanation for a cluster of highly shared sequence variants was sequencing artifact. Later on, an analysis showed TCR association rates differing by HLA locus, with DRB1 the most and HLA-C the fewest.

The TCR sequence derives from a man aged 40-55 years in good health and CMV-seronegative. This sequence joins TRBV19 and TRBJ1-1; 8 bases agree with TRBD1. Material for sequencing was PBMCs. The CDR3 nucleotides are TGTGCCAGTAGTCCTTCTGGGGGGACAGGTATGAACACTGAAGCTTTCTTT. Its translation: CASSPSGGTGMNTEAFF.